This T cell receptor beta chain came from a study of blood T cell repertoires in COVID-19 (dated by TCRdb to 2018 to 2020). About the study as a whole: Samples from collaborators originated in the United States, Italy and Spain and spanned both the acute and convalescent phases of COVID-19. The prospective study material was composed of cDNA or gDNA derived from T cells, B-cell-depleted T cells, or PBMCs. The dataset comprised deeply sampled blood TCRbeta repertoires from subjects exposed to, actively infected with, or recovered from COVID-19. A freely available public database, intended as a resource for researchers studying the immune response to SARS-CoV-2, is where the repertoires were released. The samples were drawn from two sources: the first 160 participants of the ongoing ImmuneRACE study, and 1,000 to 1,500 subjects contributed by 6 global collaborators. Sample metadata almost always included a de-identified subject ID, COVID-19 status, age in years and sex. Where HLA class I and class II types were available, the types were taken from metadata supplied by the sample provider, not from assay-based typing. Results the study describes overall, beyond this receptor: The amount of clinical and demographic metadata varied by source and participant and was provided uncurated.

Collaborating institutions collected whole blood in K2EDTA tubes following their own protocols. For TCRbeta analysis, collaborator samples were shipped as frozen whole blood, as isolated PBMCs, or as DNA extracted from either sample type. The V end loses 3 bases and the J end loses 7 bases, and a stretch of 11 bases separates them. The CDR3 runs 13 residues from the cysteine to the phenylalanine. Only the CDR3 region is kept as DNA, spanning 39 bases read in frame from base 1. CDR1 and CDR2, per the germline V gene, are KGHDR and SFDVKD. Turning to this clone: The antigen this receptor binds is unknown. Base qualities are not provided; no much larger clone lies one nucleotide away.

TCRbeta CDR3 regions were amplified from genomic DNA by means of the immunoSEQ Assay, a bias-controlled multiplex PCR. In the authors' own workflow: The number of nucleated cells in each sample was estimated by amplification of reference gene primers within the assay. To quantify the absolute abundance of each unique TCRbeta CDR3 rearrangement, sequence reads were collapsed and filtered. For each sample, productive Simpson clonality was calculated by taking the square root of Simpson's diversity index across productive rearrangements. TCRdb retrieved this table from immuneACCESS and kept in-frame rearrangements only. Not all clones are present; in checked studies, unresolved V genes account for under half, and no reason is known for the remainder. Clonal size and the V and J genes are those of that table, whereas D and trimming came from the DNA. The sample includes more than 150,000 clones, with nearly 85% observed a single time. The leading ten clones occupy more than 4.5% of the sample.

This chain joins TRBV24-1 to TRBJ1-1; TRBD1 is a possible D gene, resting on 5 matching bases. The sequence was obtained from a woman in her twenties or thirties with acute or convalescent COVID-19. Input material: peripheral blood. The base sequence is TGTGCCACCAGTGATGTGGGACTTAATGAAGCTTTCTTT. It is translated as CATSDVGLNEAFF.